Included here is one T cell receptor beta chain sequence, with context. The data derive from a study of blood T cell repertoires in COVID-19. Overall study: Researchers got acute and convalescent COVID-19 samples from the United States, Italy and Spain. PBMCs, B-cell-depleted T cells, or T cells were the source of the cDNA or gDNA that made up the material.

The study recruited people aged about 18 to 95 years across roughly 23 US areas. Trimming stripped 6 bases from V and 4 bases from J, with 19 bases between. CDR3 length equals 16 residues. Germline V gene lookup returns CDR1 MDHEN and CDR2 SYDVKM. Original processing notes: Counts of nucleated cells, estimated from reference gene primer amplification, were obtained. Some clones are missing from TCRdb's copy, which holds only in-frame ones; the method was immunoSEQ multiplex PCR. V and J calls and clone size come straight from that table; D and trimming were deduced from the DNA. The table shows roughly 130,000 clones, with roughly 84% occurring only once.

The receptor comes from a man in his forties with acute COVID-19. The chain links TRBV28 to TRBJ1-3; tentatively, D is TRBD1 (6 bases). The sample was PBMCs or T cells enriched from blood (not recorded which). The DNA of the CDR3 is TGTGCCAGCAGCCTAACCTTACAGGGACCAGGAAACACCATATATTTT. Amino acid sequence: CASSLTLQGPGNTIYF.